These T cell receptor beta chains were read from a single sample in a study of a mutant IDH1 vaccine in newly diagnosed glioma. These TCRs are of unknown antigen specificity. TCRdb keeps only in-frame clones here, not all; method: immunoSEQ multiplex PCR. The top ten hold 1.6% of the sample, which has tens of thousands of clones, less than 90% seen once. Source: PBMCs, taken from a glioma patient whose treatment included an IDH1 peptide vaccine. These receptors were collected from a man aged 40-55 years with glioma. CDR3s include the opening cysteine and the closing phenylalanine or tryptophan. The D gene is left open where the match is weak. For some rows the clone size is stated as once, few or many, or as a class when expanded; others skip it.

TRBD1	TRBV5-5	TRBJ1-2	-	TGTGCCAGCAGCCCCACAGGGGGCGGGGATGGCTACACCTTC	CASSPTGGGDGYTF
TRBD2	TRBV5-1	TRBJ2-2	-	TGCGCCAGCAGCCGCCGGCCTAGCGGGAACACCGGGGAGCTGTTTTTT	CASSRRPSGNTGELFF
-	TRBV28	TRBJ1-1	medium-sized	TGTGCCAGCAGTCCCCTCCGTTGGACCACACTGACTGAAGCTTTCTTT	CASSPLRWTTLTEAFF
-	TRBV9	TRBJ1-2	-	TGTGCCAGCAGCGTATTGGGGGGATATGGCTACACCTTC	CASSVLGGYGYTF
-	TRBV5-5	TRBJ1-2	-	TGTGCCAGCAGCTTGGAGAACTATGGCTACACCTTC	CASSLENYGYTF
-	TRBV13	TRBJ2-7	-	TGTGCCAGCAGCTTAGGGACAGGATACGAGCAGTACTTC	CASSLGTGYEQYF
-	TRBV7-6	TRBJ2-3	-	TGTGCCAGCAGCAGTACCCGGGGGACAGATACGCAGTATTTT	CASSSTRGTDTQYF
-	TRBV6-1	TRBJ2-3	once	TGTGCCAGCAGTGAAAGAGGGGTCCCAGATACGCAGTATTTT	CASSERGVPDTQYF
TRBD2	TRBV6-5	TRBJ2-1	-	TGTGCCAGCAGTTACGGAGCGGGAGGGGACAATGAGCAGTTCTTC	CASSYGAGGDNEQFF
-	TRBV15	TRBJ1-1	-	TGTGCCACCAGCAGAGATCAGGAGAACACTGAAGCTTTCTTT	CATSRDQENTEAFF
-	TRBV9	TRBJ2-2	-	TGTGCCAGCAGCGTACCGTTGGGGGGTCAGGGGGAGCTGTTTTTT	CASSVPLGGQGELFF
-	TRBV11-2	TRBJ2-3	-	TGTGCCAGCAGCTTAACTACGCAATCAGATACGCAGTATTTT	CASSLTTQSDTQYF
-	TRBV27	TRBJ2-7	-	TGTGCCAGCAGTCCCAGTCTAGCCCCCTACGAGCAGTACTTC	CASSPSLAPYEQYF
-	TRBV4-1	TRBJ2-7	-	TGCGCCAGCAGCCAGGCGGTTACCTACGAGCAGTACTTC	CASSQAVTYEQYF
-	TRBV7-9	TRBJ1-5	-	TGTGCCAGCAGCCCATCCAGCAATCAGCCCCAGCATTTT	CASSPSSNQPQHF
-	TRBV5-1	TRBJ2-2	-	TGCGCCAGCAGCTTGGTAGGGGGGGCCGCGAACACCGGGGAGCTGTTTTTT	CASSLVGGAANTGELFF
-	TRBV5-1	TRBJ2-2	-	TGCGCCAGCAAAGTAGGGGGTCCTAACACCGGGGAGCTGTTTTTT	CASKVGGPNTGELFF
-	TRBV19	TRBJ2-1	-	TGTGCCAGTAGCTTGCCATACTTGGGCAATGAGCAGTTCTTC	CASSLPYLGNEQFF
-	TRBV19	TRBJ1-1	-	TGTGCCAGTAGCCCCCACTGGGGGGCCCAGAACACTGAAGCTTTCTTT	CASSPHWGAQNTEAFF
-	TRBV6-5	TRBJ2-2	-	TGTGCCAGCAGTCCTGCGTGGGCGAACACCGGGGAGCTGTTTTTT	CASSPAWANTGELFF
-	TRBV28	TRBJ1-2	-	TGTGCCAGCAGCTGGGGGGCTAACTATGGCTACACCTTC	CASSWGANYGYTF
TRBD2	TRBV4-3	TRBJ2-7	-	TGCGCCAGCAGCTCCCAATATAGCGGGAGCCGGACCTACGAGCAGTACTTC	CASSSQYSGSRTYEQYF
TRBD1	TRBV28	TRBJ2-7	-	TGTGCCATCTGCGACAGGGCGGGTTACGAGCAGTACTTC	CAICDRAGYEQYF
-	TRBV9	TRBJ2-1	many	TGTGCCAGCAACCCAGCGGGTAACAATGAGCAGTTCTTC	CASNPAGNNEQFF
-	TRBV29-1	TRBJ2-1	few	TGCAGCGTTGAAGATGGCTTTTTGGCCAATGAGCAGTTCTTC	CSVEDGFLANEQFF
TRBD2	TRBV7-9	TRBJ2-7	few	TGTGCCAGCACCCTAGGGTCAGCGGGGTCCTACGAGCAGTACTTC	CASTLGSAGSYEQYF
-	TRBV4-1	TRBJ2-5	once	TGCGCCAGCAGCCAAGAAGGGGACGGTGAGACCCAGTACTTC	CASSQEGDGETQYF
TRBD1	TRBV2	TRBJ2-7	-	TGTGCCAGCATAATTCCGGGACAGGGGAGGGACGAGCAGTACTTC	CASIIPGQGRDEQYF
TRBD2	TRBV11-2	TRBJ2-7	-	TGTGCCAGCAGCTTCGGGAGGGCCTTCGAGCAGTACTTC	CASSFGRAFEQYF
-	TRBV21-1	TRBJ2-1	-	TGTGCCAGCCCCTCGAGACCACATAGCGGGCCGACCTACAATGAGCAGTTCTTC	CASPSRPHSGPTYNEQFF
-	TRBV4-2	TRBJ1-5	-	TGTGCCAGCAGCCAAGATCTGGAACAGGTCGGCGAGCCCCAGCATTTT	CASSQDLEQVGEPQHF
TRBD1	TRBV5-5	TRBJ1-1	-	TGTGCCAGCAGCCCGCGACAGGGGGCGGGCACTGAAGCTTTCTTT	CASSPRQGAGTEAFF
-	TRBV10-3	TRBJ2-5	-	TGTGCCATCAGTGCGGATCAAGAGACCCAGTACTTC	CAISADQETQYF
-	TRBV19	TRBJ2-7	-	TGTGCCAGTAGTGCTAGGGGGTACTACGAGCAGTACTTC	CASSARGYYEQYF
TRBD1	TRBV7-6	TRBJ2-7	-	TGTGCCAGCAGCCCGCCCCGGGACAGGGGGGTCTACGAGCAGTACTTC	CASSPPRDRGVYEQYF
-	TRBV5-1	TRBJ2-7	few	TGCGCCAGCAGCTTGGCCTCTGGTCCCTGGGACGAGCAGTACTTC	CASSLASGPWDEQYF
-	TRBV5-4	TRBJ2-2	-	TGTGCCAGCAGCCCGGGACACAGAAACACCGGGGAGCTGTTTTTT	CASSPGHRNTGELFF
-	TRBV14	TRBJ2-7	-	TGTGCCAGCAGCCAAGGCCCGGGGTCCTCCTACGAGCAGTACTTC	CASSQGPGSSYEQYF
TRBD2	TRBV28	TRBJ2-7	-	TGTGCCAGCCGGACTAGCGGGAGTGTCGAGCAGTACTTC	CASRTSGSVEQYF
-	TRBV11-2	TRBJ2-7	-	TGTGCCAGCAGCTTAAGGTACACCCCCTACGAGCAGTACTTC	CASSLRYTPYEQYF
TRBD1	TRBV5-1	TRBJ2-4	-	TGCGCCAGCAGCTTAGGGACAGGGCGGAACATTCAGTACTTC	CASSLGTGRNIQYF
-	TRBV4-3	TRBJ1-2	-	TGCGCCAGCAGCCAAGAAGAAGACAGCTATGGCTACACCTTC	CASSQEEDSYGYTF
-	TRBV25-1	TRBJ2-1	-	TGTGCCAGCATTTCCGGTAGTAGCTCCTACAATGAGCAGTTCTTC	CASISGSSSYNEQFF
-	TRBV28	TRBJ2-1	-	TGTGCCAGCAGTTCGGGGAGCTCCTACAATGAGCAGTTCTTC	CASSSGSSYNEQFF